Only a few counts were recorded for the clone carrying this TCR beta chain. Its specificity is unknown. The record originates from a study of OX40 agonist ivuxolimab in advanced cancers. Study details: While on treatment, patients had intravenous ivuxolimab at 0.01 to 10 mg/kg every 2 weeks. Partial responses were achieved by three patients: one hepatocellular carcinoma, two cutaneous melanoma.

Repertoires were generated with immunoSEQ multiplex PCR, while TCRdb's copy carries only in-frame clones and drops some. The sample shows roughly 53,000 clones, around four fifths of them seen only once. Study-wide findings and caveats: CD8+ T cells were the subset that, on average, had more expanded clones than CD4+.

The germline V gene encodes CDR1 MDHEN and CDR2 SYDVKM. V dropped 7 bases and J dropped 2 bases, with 11 bases sitting between them. CDR3 length: 14 residues. This chain connects TRBV28 to TRBJ2-2; a possible D gene is TRBD2 (6 bases). The starting material was CD4+ or CD8+ T cells sorted from blood, obtained in a trial of the OX40 agonist ivuxolimab. The sequence derives from an adult with an advanced solid tumor such as melanoma, head and neck, liver or kidney cancer. Written as DNA, the CDR3 is TGTGCCAGCATTACAGCGGGCAACACCGGGGAGCTGTTTTTT. Translation: CASITAGNTGELFF.